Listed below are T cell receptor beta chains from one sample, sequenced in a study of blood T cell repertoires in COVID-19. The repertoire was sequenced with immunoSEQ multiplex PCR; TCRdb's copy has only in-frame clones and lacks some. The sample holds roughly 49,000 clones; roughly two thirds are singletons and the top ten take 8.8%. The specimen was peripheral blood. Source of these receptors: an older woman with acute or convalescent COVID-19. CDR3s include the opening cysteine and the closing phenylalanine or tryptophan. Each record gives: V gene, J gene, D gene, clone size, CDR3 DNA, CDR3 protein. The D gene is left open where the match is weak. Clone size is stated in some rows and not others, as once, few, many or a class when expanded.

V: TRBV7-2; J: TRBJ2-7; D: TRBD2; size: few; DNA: TGTGCCAGCAGCTTAGCCGGTAGCGGGCACTACGAGCAGTACTTC; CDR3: CASSLAGSGHYEQYF
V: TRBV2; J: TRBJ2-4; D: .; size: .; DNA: TGTGCCAGCAGCACCCTAGAGTCTGTAAGGTACTTC; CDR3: CASSTLESVRYF
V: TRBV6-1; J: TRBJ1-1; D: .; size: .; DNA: TGTGCCAGCAGTGAAGGTCCACAGAACACTGAAGCTTTCTTT; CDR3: CASSEGPQNTEAFF
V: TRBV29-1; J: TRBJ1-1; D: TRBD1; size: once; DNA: TGCAGCGTCTCGACAGGGAAATTTGAAGCTTTCTTT; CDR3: CSVSTGKFEAFF
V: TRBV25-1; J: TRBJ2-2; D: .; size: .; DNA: TGTGCCAGCCCGGCGAACACCGGGGAGCTGTTTTTT; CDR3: CASPANTGELFF
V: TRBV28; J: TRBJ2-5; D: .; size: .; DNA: TGTGCCAGCAGTCTCCAAGCAGGGGGGCGGGGGACCCAGTACTTC; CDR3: CASSLQAGGRGTQYF
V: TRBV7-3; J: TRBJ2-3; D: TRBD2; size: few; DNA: TGTGCCAGCAGCTTACTACTAGCGGGGGGCGCAGATACGCAGTATTTT; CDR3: CASSLLLAGGADTQYF
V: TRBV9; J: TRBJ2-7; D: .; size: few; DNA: TGTGCCAGCAGCGTGACAGAGTCATTCGGGGAGCAGTACTTC; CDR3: CASSVTESFGEQYF
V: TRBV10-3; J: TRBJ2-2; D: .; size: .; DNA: TGTGCCAGTAACGACCCGACTACCACAAGGGCCGGGGAGCTGTTTTTT; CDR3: CASNDPTTTRAGELFF
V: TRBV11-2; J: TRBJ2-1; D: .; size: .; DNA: TGTGCCAGCAGCTTATATTACAATGAGCAGTTCTTC; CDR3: CASSLYYNEQFF
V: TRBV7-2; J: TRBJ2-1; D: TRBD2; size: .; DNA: TGTGCCAGCAGCCCCCAGCGGGGAAATGAGCAGTTCTTC; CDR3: CASSPQRGNEQFF
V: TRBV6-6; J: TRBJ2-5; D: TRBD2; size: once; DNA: TGTGCCAGCAGCGACGCGGGGGTCCAAGAGACCCAGTACTTC; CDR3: CASSDAGVQETQYF
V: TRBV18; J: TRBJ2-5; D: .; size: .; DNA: TGTGCCAGCTCACCGGTGACAGGCTTTTATCAAGAGACCCAGTACTTC; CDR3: CASSPVTGFYQETQYF
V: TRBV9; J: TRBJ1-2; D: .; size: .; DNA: TGTGCCAGCAGCGTAGACGCGGGGGAGGATGGCTACACCTTC; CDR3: CASSVDAGEDGYTF
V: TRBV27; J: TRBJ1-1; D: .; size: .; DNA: TGTGCCAGCAGTGACAGATTGAACACTGAAGCTTTCTTT; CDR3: CASSDRLNTEAFF